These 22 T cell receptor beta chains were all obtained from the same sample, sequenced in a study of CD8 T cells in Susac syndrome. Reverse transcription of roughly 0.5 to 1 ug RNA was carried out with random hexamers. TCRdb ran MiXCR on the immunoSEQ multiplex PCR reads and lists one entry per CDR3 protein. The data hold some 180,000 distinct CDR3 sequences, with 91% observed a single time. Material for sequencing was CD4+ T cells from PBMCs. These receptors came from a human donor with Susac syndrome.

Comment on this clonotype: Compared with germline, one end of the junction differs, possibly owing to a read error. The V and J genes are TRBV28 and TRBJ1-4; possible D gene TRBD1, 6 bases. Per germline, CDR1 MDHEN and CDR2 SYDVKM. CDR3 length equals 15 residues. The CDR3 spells CASSLGGGGHEKLLF. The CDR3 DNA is TGTGCCAGCAGTCTCGGGGGAGGGGGTCATGAAAAACTGCTTTTT.

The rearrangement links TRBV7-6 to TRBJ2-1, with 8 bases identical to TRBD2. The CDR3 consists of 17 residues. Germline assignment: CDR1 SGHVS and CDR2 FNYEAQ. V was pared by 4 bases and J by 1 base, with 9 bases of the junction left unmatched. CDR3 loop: CASSYLAGTDSYNEQFF. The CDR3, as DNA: TGTGCCAGCAGCTATCTAGCGGGCACGGATTCCTACAATGAGCAGTTCTTC.

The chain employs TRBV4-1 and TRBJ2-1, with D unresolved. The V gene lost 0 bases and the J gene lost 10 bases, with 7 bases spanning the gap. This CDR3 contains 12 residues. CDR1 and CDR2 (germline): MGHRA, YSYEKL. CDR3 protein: CASSQENTEQFF. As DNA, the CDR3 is TGCGCCAGCAGCCAAGAGAATACGGAGCAGTTCTTC.

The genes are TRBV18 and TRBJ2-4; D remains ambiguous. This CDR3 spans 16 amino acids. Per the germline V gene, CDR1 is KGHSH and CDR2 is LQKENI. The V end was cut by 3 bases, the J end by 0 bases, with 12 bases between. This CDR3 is CASSPGLLLAKNIQYF. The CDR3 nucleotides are TGTGCCAGCTCACCGGGCCTCCTACTAGCCAAAAACATTCAGTACTTC.

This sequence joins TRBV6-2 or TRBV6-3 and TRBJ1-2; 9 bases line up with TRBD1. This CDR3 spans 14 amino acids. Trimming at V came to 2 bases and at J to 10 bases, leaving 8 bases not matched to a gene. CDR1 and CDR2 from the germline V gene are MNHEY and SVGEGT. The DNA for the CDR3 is TGTGCCAGCAGTTACGCCGGACAGGGGAGGGTCTACACCTTC. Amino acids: CASSYAGQGRVYTF.

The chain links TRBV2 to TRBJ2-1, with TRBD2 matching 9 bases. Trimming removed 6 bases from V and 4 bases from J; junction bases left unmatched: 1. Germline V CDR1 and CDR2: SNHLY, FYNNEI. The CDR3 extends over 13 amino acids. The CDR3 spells CASRTSGYNEQFF. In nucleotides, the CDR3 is TGTGCCAGCAGGACTAGCGGTTACAATGAGCAGTTCTTC. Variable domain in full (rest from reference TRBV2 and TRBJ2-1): EPEVTQTPSHQVTQMGQEVILRCVPISNHLYFYWYRQILGQKVEFLVSFYNNEISEKSEIFDDQFSVERPDGSNFTLKIRSTKLEDSAMYFCASRTSGYNEQFFGPGTRLTVL.

For the CDR3, the DNA is TGTGCCAGCAGCCCCCGGGACAGGCCATGGGTGCCCCAGCATTTT. The encoded protein is CASSPRDRPWVPQHF. The rearrangement uses TRBV3-1 and TRBJ1-5; the match to TRBD1 covers 8 bases. V trimming: 4 bases; J trimming: 9 bases; junction bases outside the gene matches: 11. The CDR3 length is 15 residues. Germline lookup yields CDR1 LGHDT and CDR2 YNNKEL (reference sequence).

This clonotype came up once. This chain's CDR3 is CASSVASSGDYGYTF. The CDR3 bases are TGTGCCAGCAGCGTAGCTTCTTCCGGGGACTATGGCTACACCTTC. The chain combines TRBV9 with TRBJ1-2; D is uncertain. V shed 0 bases and J shed 3 bases, with 12 bases lying between them. Germline V lookup: CDR1 SGDLS, CDR2 YYNGEE. CDR3 length: 15 residues. The entire variable domain, with the rest obtained from reference TRBV9 and TRBJ1-2, is as follows: DSGVTQTPKHLITATGQRVTLRCSPRSGDLSVYWYQQSLDQGLQFLIQYYNGEERAKGNILERFSAQQFPDLHSELNLSSLELGDSALYFCASSVASSGDYGYTFGSGTRLTVV.

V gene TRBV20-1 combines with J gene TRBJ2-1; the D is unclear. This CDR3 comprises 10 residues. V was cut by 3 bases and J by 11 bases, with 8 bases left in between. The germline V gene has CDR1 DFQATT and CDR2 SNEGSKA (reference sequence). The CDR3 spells CSASFRQQFF. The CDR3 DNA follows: TGCAGTGCTAGTTTCAGGCAGCAGTTCTTC.

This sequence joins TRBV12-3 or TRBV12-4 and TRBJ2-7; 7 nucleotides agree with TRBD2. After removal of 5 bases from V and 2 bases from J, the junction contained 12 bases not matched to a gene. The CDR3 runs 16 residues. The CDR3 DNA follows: TGTGCCAGCAGTCAAGGTTGGCTAGCGGCAACCTACGAGCAGTACTTC. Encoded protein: CASSQGWLAATYEQYF.

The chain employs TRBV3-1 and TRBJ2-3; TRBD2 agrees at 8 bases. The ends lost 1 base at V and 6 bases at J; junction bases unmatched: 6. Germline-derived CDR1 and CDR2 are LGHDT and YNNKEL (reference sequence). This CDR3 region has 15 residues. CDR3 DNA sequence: TGTGCCAGCAGCCAAGTTCCGGGGGGGCCGGATACGCAGTATTTT. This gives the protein CASSQVPGGPDTQYF.

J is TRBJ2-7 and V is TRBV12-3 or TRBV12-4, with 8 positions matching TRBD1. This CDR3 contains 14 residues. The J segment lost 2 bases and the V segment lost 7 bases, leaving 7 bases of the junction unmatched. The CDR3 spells CASKTGTGTYEQYF. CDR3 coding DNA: TGTGCCAGCAAAACCGGGACAGGCACCTACGAGCAGTACTTC.

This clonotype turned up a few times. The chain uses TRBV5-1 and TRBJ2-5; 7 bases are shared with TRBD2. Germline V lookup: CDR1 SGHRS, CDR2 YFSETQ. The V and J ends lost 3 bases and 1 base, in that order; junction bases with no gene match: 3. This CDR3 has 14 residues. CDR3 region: CASSSGTIQETQYF. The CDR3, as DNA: TGCGCCAGCAGCTCTGGGACTATCCAAGAGACCCAGTACTTC.

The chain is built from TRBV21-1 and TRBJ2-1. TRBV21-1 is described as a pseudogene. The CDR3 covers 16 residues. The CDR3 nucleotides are TGTGCCAGCAGCGAAAGCGGGCAGGACCCCTACAATGAGCAGTTCTTC. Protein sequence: CASSESGQDPYNEQFF.

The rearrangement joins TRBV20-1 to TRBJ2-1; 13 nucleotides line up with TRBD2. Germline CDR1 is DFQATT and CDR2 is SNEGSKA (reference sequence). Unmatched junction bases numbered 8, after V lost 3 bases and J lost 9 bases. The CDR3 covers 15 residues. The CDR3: CSASRTSGGAIEQFF. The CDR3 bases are TGCAGTGCTAGTAGAACTAGCGGGGGGGCCATTGAGCAGTTCTTC.

CDR3 sequence: CASSGIQGGTDTQYF. The CDR3 nucleotides read TGTGCCAGCAGCGGAATACAGGGAGGGACAGATACGCAGTATTTT. V and J are TRBV5-5 and TRBJ2-3; tentative D call: TRBD2 (7 bases). V lost 4 bases, J lost 3 bases, and 15 bases lay in between. The germline V gene has CDR1 SGHKS and CDR2 YYEKEE (reference sequence). This CDR3 region has 15 residues.

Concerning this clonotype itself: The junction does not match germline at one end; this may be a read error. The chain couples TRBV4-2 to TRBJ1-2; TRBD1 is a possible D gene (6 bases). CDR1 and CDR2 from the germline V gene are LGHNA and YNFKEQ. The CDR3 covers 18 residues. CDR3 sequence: CASTQNTPRQDPNYGYTF. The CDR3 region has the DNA TGTGCCAGCACCCAAAACACCCCCCGACAGGACCCAAACTATGGCTACACCTTC.

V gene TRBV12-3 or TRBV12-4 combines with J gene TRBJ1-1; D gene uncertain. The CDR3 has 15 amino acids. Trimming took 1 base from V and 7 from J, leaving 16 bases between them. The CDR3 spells CASSLGSGWQIEAFF. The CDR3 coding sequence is TGTGCCAGCAGTTTAGGTTCGGGTTGGCAGATTGAAGCTTTCTTT.

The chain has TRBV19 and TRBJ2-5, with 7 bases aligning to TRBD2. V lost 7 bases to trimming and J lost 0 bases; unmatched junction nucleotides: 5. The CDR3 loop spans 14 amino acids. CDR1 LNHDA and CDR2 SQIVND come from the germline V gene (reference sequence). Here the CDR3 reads CASKTGTNQETQYF. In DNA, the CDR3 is TGTGCCAGTAAAACCGGGACTAACCAAGAGACCCAGTACTTC.

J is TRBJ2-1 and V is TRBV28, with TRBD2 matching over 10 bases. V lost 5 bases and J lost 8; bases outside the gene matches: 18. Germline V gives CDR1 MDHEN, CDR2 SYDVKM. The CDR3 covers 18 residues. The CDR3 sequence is CASSPHSPSGGFKDEQFF. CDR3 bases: TGTGCCAGCAGTCCGCACTCACCTAGCGGGGGATTTAAGGATGAGCAGTTCTTC.

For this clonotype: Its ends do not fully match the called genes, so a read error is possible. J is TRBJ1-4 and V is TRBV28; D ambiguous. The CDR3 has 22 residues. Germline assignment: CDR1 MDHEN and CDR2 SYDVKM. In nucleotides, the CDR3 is TGTGCCAGCAATTTAGGAAGGAGGGAAGCCCTCACGTGGAAGGCAACTAATGAAAAACTGTTTTTT. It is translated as CASNLGRREALTWKATNEKLFF.

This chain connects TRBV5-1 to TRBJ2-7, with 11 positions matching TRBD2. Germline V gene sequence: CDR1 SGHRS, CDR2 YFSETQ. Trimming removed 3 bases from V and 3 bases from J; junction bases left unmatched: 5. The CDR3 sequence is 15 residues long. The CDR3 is CASSSIAGGYYEQYF. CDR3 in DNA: TGCGCCAGCAGCTCAATAGCGGGAGGGTACTACGAGCAGTACTTC.